These 15 T cell receptor beta chains were sequenced from one sample in a study of blood T cell repertoires in COVID-19. Measured with immunoSEQ multiplex PCR; TCRdb has only the in-frame clones, and not every one. The sample carries around 250,000 clones, around 83% recorded once. Sequenced sample: peripheral blood. The source is a man aged 80 or over with acute or convalescent COVID-19.

The V gene is TRBV4-1, the J gene TRBJ2-5, with 8 nucleotides matching TRBD2. CDR1 MGHRA and CDR2 YSYEKL come from the germline V gene. The CDR3 consists of 17 residues. V gave up 0 bases and J gave up 7 bases; unmatched junction bases: 13. The CDR3 spells CASSQDGSGGSIVTQYF. In DNA form, the CDR3 reads TGCGCCAGCAGCCAAGATGGAAGCGGGGGTTCCATTGTGACCCAGTACTTC.

The CDR3 spells CASSLEGFGTDTQYF. CDR3 bases: TGTGCCAGCAGCTTGGAGGGGTTCGGCACAGATACGCAGTATTTT. This chain connects TRBV5-5 to TRBJ2-3; D is perhaps TRBD1 (5 bases). The CDR3 extends over 15 amino acids. Deletions cut 0 bases from V and 1 base from J, with 9 bases between. The germline CDR1 and CDR2 sequences are SGHKS and YYEKEE (reference sequence).

This clone was counted a few times. V usage is TRBV10-3 and J usage is TRBJ2-1; D uncertain. From germline, CDR1 is ENHRY and CDR2 SYGVKD. The CDR3 has 13 residues. V dropped 3 bases and J dropped 3 bases, with 6 bases sitting between them. CDR3 DNA sequence: TGTGCCATCAGTGAATCAGACTACAATGAGCAGTTCTTC. Translated: CAISESDYNEQFF.

To note about this clone: This same CDR3 is encoded by further DNA sequences in the sample. V gene TRBV18 combines with J gene TRBJ1-3; weak D call: TRBD1 (5 bases). CDR1 and CDR2 from the germline V gene are KGHSH and LQKENI. V gave up 0 bases and J gave up 0 bases, with 9 bases separating them. The CDR3 totals 16 residues. CDR3 sequence reads: CASSPPNRLSGNTIYF. The CDR3 DNA is TGTGCCAGCTCACCACCTAACAGGCTCTCTGGAAACACCATATATTTT.

The rearrangement links TRBV28 to TRBJ1-5; D uncertain. Trimming stripped 11 bases from V and 5 bases from J, with 19 bases between. The CDR3 totals 14 residues. CDR1 is MDHEN, CDR2 SYDVKM, per germline. CDR3 protein: CAAHMVPSDQPQHF. The CDR3 nucleotides are TGTGCCGCCCATATGGTTCCCAGCGATCAGCCCCAGCATTTT.

The V gene is TRBV3-1 (or the pseudogene TRBV3-2), the J gene TRBJ1-6; no clear D. Deletions cut 0 bases from V and 0 bases from J, with 9 bases between. CDR1 and CDR2 (germline): LGHDT, YNNKEL (reference sequence). This CDR3 is built from 17 residues. The CDR3 coding sequence is TGTGCCAGCAGCCAAGACCCGGGGAGCTCCTATAATTCACCCCTCCACTTT. It yields the protein CASSQDPGSSYNSPLHF.

This chain uses TRBV5-6 with TRBJ1-1; the D is unclear. Deletions cut 1 base from V and 7 bases from J, with 8 bases between. CDR1 is SGHDT, CDR2 YYEEEE, per germline. CDR3 size: 12 residues. CDR3 DNA sequence: TGTGCCAGCAGCTTGACACAGCTTGAAGCTTTCTTT. Its protein is CASSLTQLEAFF.

This clone turned up a few times. The rearrangement joins TRBV2 to TRBJ2-7; D is ambiguous. The germline V gene has CDR1 SNHLY and CDR2 FYNNEI. The CDR3 consists of 11 residues. V gave up 7 bases and J gave up 3 bases, with 7 bases separating them. The CDR3 DNA reads TGTGCCAGCACGGAGATCTACGAGCAGTACTTC. Translated, it gives CASTEIYEQYF.

The chain uses TRBV25-1 and TRBJ1-2; weak D call: TRBD1 (5 bases). Germline V gene data show CDR1 as MGHDK and CDR2 as SYGVNS. Trimming took off 3 bases at V and 8 bases at J, with 19 bases between the two ends. This CDR3 region has 15 residues. CDR3 in DNA: TGTGCCAGCAGTGACGACCCCGAAACAGGATCGGGCTACACCTTC. It specifies CASSDDPETGSGYTF.

The V call is TRBV6-5, the J call TRBJ1-2, with 8 bases aligning to TRBD1. The CDR3 covers 15 residues. After removal of 4 bases from V and 8 bases from J, the junction contained 12 bases not matched to a gene. Germline V gene data show CDR1 as MNHEY and CDR2 as SVGAGI. The CDR3 nucleotides are TGTGCCAGCAGTTCAAGACAGGGGCGGTTTCAGGGCTACACCTTC. Its translation is CASSSRQGRFQGYTF.

The chain is built from TRBV9 and TRBJ2-7, with 10 bases aligning to TRBD2. Germline V gives CDR1 SGDLS, CDR2 YYNGEE. This CDR3 has 17 amino acids. V shed 0 bases and J 1 base; nucleotides not matched to a gene: 7. CDR3 in amino acids: CASSVGLAGDGSYEQYF. The CDR3 nucleotides are TGTGCCAGCAGCGTAGGGCTAGCGGGAGACGGGTCCTACGAGCAGTACTTC.

This clone was counted a few times. V gene TRBV28 combines with J gene TRBJ1-4; D is unclear. Trimming removed 2 bases from V and 7 bases from J, with 11 bases in between. CDR3 length: 14 residues. The germline V gene encodes CDR1 MDHEN and CDR2 SYDVKM. The chain's CDR3 is CASSLQSRGEKLFF. DNA for the CDR3: TGTGCCAGCAGTTTACAGTCGCGGGGTGAAAAACTGTTTTTT.

The chain combines TRBV5-6 with TRBJ1-1; possibly TRBD1 for D (6 bases). Germline V lookup: CDR1 SGHDT, CDR2 YYEEEE. There are 14 residues in the CDR3. Trimming took off 4 bases at V and 1 base at J, with 11 bases between the two ends. CDR3 residues: CASSLQGQNTEAFF. CDR3 DNA sequence: TGTGCCAGCAGCCTCCAGGGACAGAACACTGAAGCTTTCTTT.

The chain is built from TRBV28 and TRBJ2-3; no definite D call. The CDR3 spans 14 residues. V was trimmed by 2 bases and J by 3 bases, leaving 9 bases between them. Germline loops: CDR1 MDHEN, CDR2 SYDVKM. In DNA, the CDR3 is TGTGCCAGCAGTTTAAACCCGGTTACAGATACGCAGTATTTT. Residues: CASSLNPVTDTQYF.

V is TRBV28 and J is TRBJ2-2, with 13 bases lining up with TRBD2. This CDR3 contains 17 residues. The V gene end was trimmed by 5 bases and the J gene end by 4 bases; junction bases not matched to a gene: 7. Germline V gene lookup returns CDR1 MDHEN and CDR2 SYDVKM. The DNA of the CDR3 is TGTGCCAGCAGTCCTGGACTAGCGGGGGCCTTCACCGGGGAGCTGTTTTTT. Amino acid sequence: CASSPGLAGAFTGELFF.